One T cell receptor (beta chain) is described in this entry. Antigen: not known. Profiling relied on immunoSEQ multiplex PCR, and the TCRdb table lists in-frame clones only, not all of them. Seen here are 25,000 to 35,000 clones, roughly 83% observed once, and the top ten hold approximately 21%. The CDR3 is 16 amino acids. V was clipped by 7 bases and J by 0 bases, with 19 bases between them. Germline assignment: CDR1 SGHRS and CDR2 YFSETQ. The data are from a study of OX40 agonist ivuxolimab in advanced cancers. Whole-study context: Patients with hepatocellular carcinoma, melanoma, renal cell or head and neck cancer made up the dose-escalation patients.

General study results and limits: Dose levels from 0.1 to 3.0 mg/kg saw CD4+ and CD8+ blood T cells expand clonally by week 6.

V gene TRBV5-1 combines with J gene TRBJ1-1; D might be TRBD1 (5 bases). The sample here was CD4+ or CD8+ T cells sorted from blood, taken in a trial of the OX40 agonist ivuxolimab. The clonotype comes from an adult with an advanced solid tumor such as melanoma, head and neck, liver or kidney cancer. The CDR3 spells CASYRIPSLMNTEAFF. CDR3 DNA sequence: TGCGCCAGCTACAGGATCCCAAGCCTCATGAACACTGAAGCTTTCTTT.